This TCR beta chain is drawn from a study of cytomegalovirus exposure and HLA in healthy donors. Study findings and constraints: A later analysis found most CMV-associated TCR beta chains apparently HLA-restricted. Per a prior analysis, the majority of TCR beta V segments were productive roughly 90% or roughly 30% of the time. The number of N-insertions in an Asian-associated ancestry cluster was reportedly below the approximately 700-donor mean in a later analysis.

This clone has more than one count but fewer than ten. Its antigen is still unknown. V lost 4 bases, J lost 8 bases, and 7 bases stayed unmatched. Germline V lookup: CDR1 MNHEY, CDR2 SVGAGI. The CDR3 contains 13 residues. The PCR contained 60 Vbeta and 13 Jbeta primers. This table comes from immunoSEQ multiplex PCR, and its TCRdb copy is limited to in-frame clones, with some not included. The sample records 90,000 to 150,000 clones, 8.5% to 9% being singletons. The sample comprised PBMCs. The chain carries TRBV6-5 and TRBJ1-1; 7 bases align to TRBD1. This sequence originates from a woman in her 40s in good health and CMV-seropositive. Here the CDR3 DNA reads TGTGCCAGCAGTTCCCGGGACAGCCGGGAAGCTTTCTTT. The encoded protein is CASSSRDSREAFF.